A selection of T cell receptor beta chains follows, all from one sample in a study of blood T cell repertoires in COVID-19. Clones were read by immunoSEQ multiplex PCR, and TCRdb kept only the in-frame ones, dropping some. The sample includes around 310,000 clones, around 89% of them seen just once. The sequenced material came from PBMCs or T cells enriched from blood (not recorded which). Source of these receptors: a woman aged 40 to 50 who had recovered from COVID-19. CDR3s include the opening cysteine and the closing phenylalanine or tryptophan. A D gene is named only where the DNA matches it firmly. A row's size may be missing; if present it is once, few, many or a size class.

>TRBJ2-1|TRBV6-2/TRBV6-3|TRBD2|once
CASSSLAGEQFF
TGTGCCAGCAGTTCCCTAGCGGGGGAGCAGTTCTTC
>TRBJ1-2|TRBV2|NA|NA
CASKQDYGYTF
TGTGCCAGCAAACAGGACTATGGCTACACCTTC
>TRBJ2-1|TRBV11-3|NA|NA
CASSRAAGPPYNEQFF
TGTGCCAGCAGCCGCGCGGCGGGCCCGCCCTATAATGAGCAGTTCTTC
>TRBJ2-7|TRBV15|NA|NA
CATSRDPTYEQYF
TGTGCCACCAGCAGAGATCCCACCTACGAGCAGTACTTC
>TRBJ2-2|TRBV10-3|NA|NA
CAISESILATGELFF
TGTGCCATCAGTGAGTCGATCCTAGCTACCGGGGAGCTGTTTTTT
>TRBJ1-5|TRBV6-5|NA|NA
CASSPTGEQPQHF
TGTGCCAGCAGCCCGACGGGAGAGCAGCCCCAGCATTTT
>TRBJ2-7|TRBV30|TRBD2|NA
CACVGGRANEQYF
TGTGCCTGCGTGGGCGGGAGGGCAAACGAGCAGTACTTC
>TRBJ2-7|TRBV4-3|TRBD2|NA
CASSRGLAGGSSYEQYF
TGCGCCAGCAGCCGCGGACTAGCGGGAGGAAGCTCCTACGAGCAGTACTTC
>TRBJ1-2|TRBV27|NA|NA
CASSLSITDGYTF
TGTGCCAGCAGTTTATCGATCACAGATGGCTACACCTTC
>TRBJ2-1|TRBV18|TRBD2|NA
CASSPPGLAGVRLLGNEQFF
TGTGCCAGCTCACCCCCGGGACTAGCGGGAGTCCGTCTACTTGGGAATGAGCAGTTCTTC
>TRBJ2-3|TRBV19|TRBD2|NA
CASSTTGTNVQYF
TGTGCCAGTAGTACCACCGGGACTAACGTCCAGTATTTT
>TRBJ2-3|TRBV13|TRBD2|NA
CASSDRLASTDTQYF
TGTGCCAGCAGCGACCGACTAGCGAGCACAGATACGCAGTATTTT
>TRBJ1-1|TRBV4-3|TRBD1|NA
CASSQVTGSYLTEAFF
TGCGCCAGCAGCCAAGTGACAGGGAGTTATTTAACTGAAGCTTTCTTT
>TRBJ1-5|TRBV19|TRBD1|NA
CASSTTGVGQPQHF
TGTGCCAGTAGTACTACAGGGGTAGGACAGCCCCAGCATTTT
>TRBJ2-2|TRBV21-1|NA|NA
CASSTRGAGVVTGELFF
TGTGCCAGCAGCACCAGAGGAGCGGGAGTTGTCACCGGGGAGCTGTTTTTT
>TRBJ2-5|TRBV5-4|NA|NA
CASSFFGTARTQYF
TGTGCCAGCAGCTTTTTCGGGACTGCCAGGACCCAGTACTTC
>TRBJ2-3|TRBV7-2|TRBD2|NA
CASSLLAGGPTDTQYF
TGTGCCAGCAGCTTACTAGCGGGGGGACCCACAGATACGCAGTATTTT